This TCR beta chain was found in a study of response to subunit inactivated influenza vaccine. Overall study results and limits: It was the authors' suggestion that each seasonal influenza vaccination recruits few new T cells.

A single record per CDR3 protein comes from TCRdb applying MiXCR to the RT-PCR reads. This table holds roughly 670,000 distinct CDR3 sequences, 12% to 15% found once. This clonotype was seen at least ten times. The target antigen is unknown. With V trimmed by 2 bases and J by 0 bases, 4 bases remained unmatched. This CDR3 region has 15 residues. Germline values: CDR1 MNHEY, CDR2 SMNVEV (reference sequence). Sequenced here: PBMCs from blood, sampled 14 to 15 days before vaccination. J is TRBJ2-7 and V is TRBV27, with 7 bases aligning to TRBD1. The clonotype originates from a man aged 45-65 years who received an inactivated influenza vaccine. The CDR3 is CASSLGPGGSYEQYF. CDR3 DNA sequence: TGTGCCAGCAGTTTAGGCCCAGGGGGCTCCTACGAGCAGTACTTC.